These T cell receptor beta chains were read from a single sample in a study of blood T cells in healthy people across ages. TCRdb re-derived calls from the 5' RACE reads in MiXCR, one entry per CDR3 protein. The repertoire holds over a million distinct CDR3 sequences, with roughly 43% as singletons. The specimen was blood. All receptors come from a woman in her late teens or twenties in good health. The CDR3 runs from the conserved cysteine through the conserved F or W. The order of the fields is V gene, clone size, J gene, D gene, CDR3 DNA, CDR3 protein. The D gene is left open where the match is weak. Not all rows give a size; the values are once, few, many and, for expanded clones, a class.

>TRBV27|few|TRBJ1-5|NA
TGTGCCAGCAGTTTATCGCAACCCGGAGGCAATCAGCCCCAGCATTTT
CASSLSQPGGNQPQHF
>TRBV19|NA|TRBJ1-1|NA
TGTGCCAGTAGTACGGACGCGAACACTGAAGCTTTCTTT
CASSTDANTEAFF
>TRBV7-2|once|TRBJ1-2|NA
TGTGCCAGCAGACTCGACAGTTCCTATGGCTATACCTTC
CASRLDSSYGYTF
>TRBV30|NA|TRBJ2-2|NA
TGTGCCTGGAGTTTGCGCCTTAACACCGGGGAGCTGTTTTTT
CAWSLRLNTGELFF
>TRBV6-2/TRBV6-3|NA|TRBJ2-1|TRBD1
TGTGCCAGCAGTAAATCCCGCCGGACAGGGGTAATCCGTGAGCAGTTCTTC
CASSKSRRTGVIREQFF
>TRBV27|NA|TRBJ1-1|NA
TGTGCCAGCATGGCCGCAGTGAACACTGAAGCTTTCTTT
CASMAAVNTEAFF
>TRBV3-1|once|TRBJ2-3|TRBD2
TGTGCCAGCGGCCAAGGCAGGCTAGCGGGGACAGATACGCAGTATTTT
CASGQGRLAGTDTQYF
>TRBV7-6|NA|TRBJ2-1|NA
TGTGCCAGCAGCTTAGTCGTCGGGCAGGTTCCCAATGAGCAGTTCTTC
CASSLVVGQVPNEQFF
>TRBV12-3/TRBV12-4|NA|TRBJ1-2|TRBD1
TGTGCCAGCAGCCCGGACAGGGCGCTTTTCTATGGCTACACCTTC
CASSPDRALFYGYTF
>TRBV7-9|few|TRBJ2-4|TRBD2
TGTGCCAGCAGCTTCGCGGGAGGCTTTCAGTACTTC
CASSFAGGFQYF
>TRBV25-1|few|TRBJ1-2|NA
TGTGCCAGCAGTGCCCTCGGGGGGCTGTACTATGGCTACACCTTC
CASSALGGLYYGYTF
>TRBV20-1|few|TRBJ1-5|NA
TGCAGTGCTAGGTCTGGGTCCAATCAGCCCCAGCATTTT
CSARSGSNQPQHF
>TRBV2|NA|TRBJ1-5|NA
TGTGCCAGCAGCCGAAACAGGGACCAGCCCCAGCATTTT
CASSRNRDQPQHF
>TRBV12-3/TRBV12-4|NA|TRBJ2-7|TRBD2
TGTGCCAACAGTCTGACTAGCGGCTACGAGCAGTACTTC
CANSLTSGYEQYF
>TRBV27|many|TRBJ1-1|NA
TGTGCCAGCAGTTTATCCCCGAACACTGAAGCTTTCTTT
CASSLSPNTEAFF
>TRBV5-1|few|TRBJ1-6|NA
TGCGCCAGCAGCTTCACAGAGAATTCACCCCTCCACTTT
CASSFTENSPLHF
>TRBV6-5|NA|TRBJ1-5|NA
TGTGCCAGCAGACAGCATACAGGGTATAGCAATCGGCCCCAGCATTTT
CASRQHTGYSNRPQHF
>TRBV9|NA|TRBJ2-3|TRBD1
TGTGCCAGCAGCACAGCTCGCGACAGGGACACAGATACGCAGTATTTT
CASSTARDRDTDTQYF
>TRBV6-6|NA|TRBJ2-3|NA
TGTGCCAGCAACTTTCCCACCAGTGATACGCAGTATTTT
CASNFPTSDTQYF
>TRBV6-1|NA|TRBJ1-4|NA
TGTGCCAGCAGTGCAGGCAAGAATGAAAAACTGTTTTTT
CASSAGKNEKLFF
>TRBV25-1|NA|TRBJ1-2|NA
TGTGCCAGCAGTGATCTGGGGACGGGCGCCTTCTATGGCTACACCTTC
CASSDLGTGAFYGYTF